Presented here are 28 T cell receptor beta chains from one specimen sequenced in a study of early T cells in non-severe SARS-CoV-2 infection. MiXCR was run by TCRdb on the 5' RACE reads, yielding one entry per CDR3 protein. The sample records tens of thousands of distinct CDR3 sequences, around 9.1% being singletons. The material was whole blood, obtained at baseline. Receptors were obtained from an adult who was a healthcare worker with PCR-confirmed SARS-CoV-2 infection or an uninfected control (not recorded which).

Regarding this clonotype: This CDR3 fails to terminate in the conserved phenylalanine or tryptophan, so it likely reflects a read error. J is TRBJ2-7 and V is TRBV2, with a weak D call TRBD1 (6 bases). The CDR3 sequence is 13 residues long. CDR1 SNHLY and CDR2 FYNNEI come from the germline V gene. V was shortened by 3 bases and J by 3 bases, with 9 bases between the two germline ends. DNA for the CDR3: TGTGCCAGCAGTGAGGCCAGGGGCTACGAGCAGTACTCC. It yields the protein CASSEARGYEQYS.

This clonotype was seen only a few times. The V and J genes are TRBV5-1 and TRBJ1-1; no reliable D call. The V gene lost 0 bases and the J gene lost 4 bases, with 16 bases spanning the gap. The CDR3 covers 16 residues. Germline V gives CDR1 SGHRS, CDR2 YFSETQ. As DNA, the CDR3 is TGCGCCAGCAGCTTGGATTTCCGGGTTGGGAGCACTGAAGCTTTCTTT. It codes for CASSLDFRVGSTEAFF.

This clonotype was recorded many times. CDR3 loop: CSVVSLAGTQNIQYF. CDR3 bases: TGCAGCGTTGTTTCACTAGCGGGGACCCAAAACATTCAGTACTTC. The V call is TRBV29-1, the J call TRBJ2-4, with 10 bases aligning to TRBD2. The CDR3 has 15 residues. Germline V gene lookup returns CDR1 SQVTM and CDR2 ANQGSEA. The J segment lost 5 bases and the V segment lost 4 bases, leaving 8 bases of the junction unmatched.

This chain joins TRBV6-1 and TRBJ1-1; D not certain. The CDR3 is 14 residues long. Germline loops: CDR1 MNHNS, CDR2 SASEGT. Trimming took 1 base from V and 9 from J, leaving 15 bases between them. The CDR3 is CASSEVLGSNKAFF. The DNA of the CDR3 is TGTGCCAGCAGTGAAGTCCTAGGAAGTAATAAAGCTTTCTTT.

The chain has TRBV20-1 and TRBJ2-1, with TRBD2 matching over 10 bases. Looked up from germline, CDR1 is DFQATT and CDR2 is SNEGSKA (reference sequence). The CDR3 contains 16 residues. J was trimmed by 7 bases and V by 0 bases; bases with no gene match: 9. CDR3: CSARDLKRGGLNEQFF. DNA of the CDR3: TGCAGTGCTAGAGATCTTAAGCGGGGGGGCCTTAATGAGCAGTTCTTC.

This clonotype was recorded a few times. The chain joins TRBV5-4 to TRBJ1-2; the D is unclear. V was clipped by 5 bases and J by 5 bases, with 10 bases between them. Germline CDR1 and CDR2: SGHNT and YYREEE (reference sequence). There are 12 residues in the CDR3. This CDR3 is CASRGRAYGYTF. CDR3 DNA: TGTGCCAGCAGAGGACGAGCTTATGGCTACACCTTC.

The chain has TRBV6-2 or TRBV6-3 and TRBJ2-7; no clear D. The CDR3 loop spans 12 amino acids. Trimming shortened V by 3 bases and J by 4 bases, and 7 bases separated the two germline ends. Germline CDR1 reads MNHEY; CDR2 reads SVGEGT. The CDR3: CASSYVQYEQYF. CDR3 bases: TGTGCCAGCAGTTATGTCCAATACGAGCAGTACTTC.

This chain links TRBV7-2 with TRBJ1-1; the match to TRBD1 covers 9 bases. CDR1 is SGHTA, CDR2 FQGNSA, per germline. V lost 5 bases to trimming and J lost 1 base; unmatched junction nucleotides: 5. This CDR3 has 15 residues. The CDR3 nucleotides are TGTGCCAGCAGCCCCGGGACAGGGAGGAACACTGAAGCTTTCTTT. Translation gives CASSPGTGRNTEAFF.

This clonotype was seen repeatedly, ten times or more. The chain is built from TRBV25-1 and TRBJ2-2, with D uncertain. Germline assignment: CDR1 MGHDK and CDR2 SYGVNS. The CDR3 has 14 residues. V lost 3 bases to trimming and J lost 6 bases, with 11 bases between them. The chain's CDR3 is CASSEMRPAGELFF. CDR3 DNA sequence: TGTGCCAGCAGTGAGATGAGGCCCGCCGGGGAGCTGTTTTTT. Looking up the rest from reference TRBV25-1 and TRBJ2-2 gives the full variable domain: EADIYQTPRYLVIGTGKKITLECSQTMGHDKMYWYQQDPGMELHLIHYSYGVNSTEKGDLSSESTVSRIRTEHFPLTLESARPSHTSQYLCASSEMRPAGELFFGEGSRLTVL.

This clonotype occurred a few times. The chain links TRBV20-1 to TRBJ1-1; no clear D. This CDR3 is 14 amino acids long. Trimming cost V 1 base and J 1 base, with 10 bases left between them. Germline CDR1 is DFQATT and CDR2 is SNEGSKA (reference sequence). DNA of the CDR3: TGCAGTGCTAGAGCTAGAACAGCGAACACTGAAGCTTTCTTT. Translating gives CSARARTANTEAFF.

This clonotype was seen at least ten times. This sequence joins TRBV7-9 and TRBJ1-4, with a weak D call TRBD1 (5 bases). The CDR3 covers 15 residues. CDR1 and CDR2 from the germline V gene are SEHNR and FQNEAQ (reference sequence). Trimming took off 5 bases at V and 0 bases at J, with 10 bases between the two ends. In nucleotides, the CDR3 is TGTGCCAGCAGCGGAGGAGGGGCAACTAATGAAAAACTGTTTTTT. Its translation is CASSGGGATNEKLFF.

In this sample, this clonotype turned up many times. The chain joins TRBV10-3 to TRBJ1-2; perhaps TRBD1 as D (6 bases). The CDR3 runs 14 residues. Germline CDR1 reads ENHRY; CDR2 reads SYGVKD. The V and J ends lost 9 bases and 2 bases respectively, with 16 bases between them. CDR3 in amino acids: CAIAGVPRNYGYTF. The CDR3 DNA reads as TGTGCCATTGCAGGGGTCCCGAGAAACTATGGCTACACCTTC.

This clonotype was detected only a few times. The chain joins TRBV19 to TRBJ2-7; no definite D call. This CDR3 region has 12 residues. Trimming removed 5 bases from V and 1 base from J, with 6 bases in between. The germline V gene encodes CDR1 LNHDA and CDR2 SQIVND (reference sequence). CDR3 region: CASSPGSYEQYF. CDR3 nucleotide sequence: TGTGCCAGTAGTCCTGGGTCCTACGAGCAGTACTTC.

The chain recombines TRBV11-2 with TRBJ2-3; the match to TRBD2 covers 9 bases. In germline, CDR1 is SGHAT, CDR2 FQNNGV. This CDR3 has 12 amino acids. The J segment lost 4 bases and the V segment lost 10 bases, leaving 3 bases of the junction unmatched. In DNA, the CDR3 is TGTGCCACTAGCGGGGTGGCAGATACGCAGTATTTT. It yields the protein CATSGVADTQYF.

In its sample, this clonotype was seen many times. The chain uses TRBV12-3 or TRBV12-4 and TRBJ2-3, with D perhaps matching TRBD2 (6 bases). The CDR3 loop spans 16 amino acids. Trimming left V 7 bases short and J 5 bases short, with 22 bases between. CDR3 amino acids: CASTPRKAGRGDTQYF. The CDR3 nucleotides read TGTGCCAGCACCCCCCGAAAGGCCGGGCGGGGAGATACGCAGTATTTT.

In this sample, this clonotype turned up a few times. The J gene is TRBJ2-5, the V gene TRBV5-1; D is ambiguous. CDR3 length equals 9 residues. Germline assignment: CDR1 SGHRS and CDR2 YFSETQ. V gave up 8 bases and J gave up 9 bases, with 8 bases separating them. The CDR3 sequence: CARELSQYF. As DNA, the CDR3 is TGCGCCAGGGAATTGTCCCAGTACTTC.

This clonotype was seen a handful of times. CDR3 sequence: CATSSRFGVYYEQYF. CDR3 nucleotide sequence: TGTGCCACCAGCTCGCGATTTGGGGTGTACTACGAGCAGTACTTC. The chain joins TRBV15 to TRBJ2-7; D not resolved. The CDR3 is made up of 15 amino acids. V lost 5 bases, J lost 3 bases, and 17 bases lay in between. Germline V gene sequence: CDR1 LNHNV, CDR2 YYDKDF (reference sequence). Variable domain in full (rest from reference TRBV15 and TRBJ2-7): DAMVIQNPRYQVTQFGKPVTLSCSQTLNHNVMYWYQQKSSQAPKLLFHYYDKDFNNEADTPDNFQSRRPNTSFCFLDIRSPGLGDTAMYLCATSSRFGVYYEQYFGPGTRLTVT.

The sample holds many counts of this clonotype. The chain carries TRBV2 and TRBJ1-3; D unclear. V lost 1 base, J lost 0 bases, and 13 bases lay in between. The CDR3 consists of 17 residues. Germline V CDR1 and CDR2: SNHLY, FYNNEI. This CDR3 reads CASSEEGRRFSGNTIYF. As DNA, the CDR3 is TGTGCCAGCAGTGAAGAGGGTAGACGGTTCTCTGGAAACACCATATATTTT.

This clonotype occurred a few times. This chain links TRBV20-1 with TRBJ1-1; 7 nucleotides match TRBD1. The CDR3 loop spans 14 amino acids. Germline V lookup: CDR1 DFQATT, CDR2 SNEGSKA (reference sequence). Trimming removed 5 bases from V and 8 bases from J; junction bases left unmatched: 14. CDR3 in DNA: TGCAGTGCTGGACGGTTAGACAGGGAGCCCGAAGCTTTCTTT. This codes for CSAGRLDREPEAFF.

V usage is TRBV20-1 and J usage is TRBJ2-5, with 8 bases lining up with TRBD1. Trimming cost V 4 bases and J 2 bases; bases outside gene matches: 12. The CDR3 totals 16 residues. Germline V gene sequence: CDR1 DFQATT, CDR2 SNEGSKA (reference sequence). The CDR3 DNA follows: TGCAGTGCTATACAAGCCACAGGGGGTGTACAAGAGACCCAGTACTTC. Translating it yields CSAIQATGGVQETQYF.

The chain combines TRBV25-1 with TRBJ2-7, with D perhaps TRBD1 (5 bases). There are 15 residues in the CDR3. From germline, CDR1 is MGHDK and CDR2 SYGVNS. The V end was cut by 1 base, the J end by 3 bases, with 13 bases between. The CDR3 bases are TGTGCCAGCAGTGAATCCCCAGGGTGCAGCTACGAGCAGTACTTC. Translating it yields CASSESPGCSYEQYF.

This clonotype came up many times. The genes are TRBV7-2 and TRBJ2-5, with 8 bases lining up with TRBD2. The germline V gene has CDR1 SGHTA and CDR2 FQGNSA. V trimming: 1 base; J trimming: 6 bases; junction bases outside the gene matches: 10. The CDR3 covers 16 residues. This CDR3 reads CASSLDWTGGQKTQYF. For the CDR3, the DNA is TGTGCCAGCAGCTTAGACTGGACGGGGGGGCAGAAGACCCAGTACTTC.

This clonotype was recorded a few times. V and J are TRBV5-1 and TRBJ2-7, with 7 bases lining up with TRBD1. This CDR3 is built from 14 residues. The trim removed 4 bases at V and 0 bases at J, leaving 4 bases unmatched. Germline CDR1 is SGHRS and CDR2 is YFSETQ. Written as DNA, the CDR3 is TGCGCCAGCAGCCGGGACAGCGGCTCCTACGAGCAGTACTTC. It encodes CASSRDSGSYEQYF.

V gene TRBV7-3 combines with J gene TRBJ2-1, with TRBD1 as a possible D gene (5 bases). The germline V gene encodes CDR1 SGHTA and CDR2 FQGTGA. CDR3 size: 14 residues. The V end was cut by 5 bases, the J end by 8 bases, with 16 bases between. The CDR3 reads CASSAQAGSHEQFF. The CDR3, as DNA: TGTGCCAGCAGCGCCCAGGCAGGGTCCCATGAGCAGTTCTTC.

This clonotype was seen ten or more times. The chain carries TRBV5-6 and TRBJ1-1; D is undetermined. V lost 2 bases, J lost 3 bases, and 14 bases lay in between. The CDR3 totals 15 residues. The germline V gene has CDR1 SGHDT and CDR2 YYEEEE. The CDR3: CASSFPGVGDTEAFF. The CDR3 DNA reads TGTGCCAGCAGCTTTCCCGGGGTAGGAGACACTGAAGCTTTCTTT.

This clonotype was seen a few times. The chain combines TRBV30 with TRBJ2-3; unclear D gene. With 0 bases removed from V and 5 bases from J, the gap between germline ends came to 9 bases. The CDR3 runs 13 residues. Germline V CDR1 and CDR2: GTSNPN, SVGIG (reference sequence). CDR3 amino acids: CAWSVRVGDTQYF. As DNA, the CDR3 is TGTGCCTGGAGTGTCCGGGTGGGAGATACGCAGTATTTT. Using reference TRBV30 and TRBJ2-3 for the parts outside the CDR3, the full variable domain is SQTIHQWPATLVQPVGSPLSLECTVEGTSNPNLYWYRQAAGRGLQLLFYSVGIGQISSEVPQNLSASRPQDRQFILSSKKLLLSDSGFYLCAWSVRVGDTQYFGPGTRLTVL.

This clonotype was seen many times. This chain connects TRBV10-3 to TRBJ2-1, with D unresolved. The V and J ends lost 2 bases and 6 bases respectively, with 11 bases between them. Germline V lookup: CDR1 ENHRY, CDR2 SYGVKD. There are 14 residues in the CDR3. CDR3 residues: CAISEGQDGNEQFF. Written as DNA, the CDR3 is TGTGCCATCAGTGAGGGGCAGGACGGCAATGAGCAGTTCTTC.

This clonotype was found a few times. The chain has TRBV27 and TRBJ1-1, with D possibly TRBD1 on 5 matching bases. Germline V gives CDR1 MNHEY, CDR2 SMNVEV (reference sequence). Trimming removed 5 bases at V and 2 bases at J, with 18 bases between. This CDR3 is built from 16 residues. This chain's CDR3 is CASSPRPGRNNTEAFF. CDR3 DNA sequence: TGTGCCAGCAGTCCCCGGCCGGGACGTAACAACACTGAAGCTTTCTTT.